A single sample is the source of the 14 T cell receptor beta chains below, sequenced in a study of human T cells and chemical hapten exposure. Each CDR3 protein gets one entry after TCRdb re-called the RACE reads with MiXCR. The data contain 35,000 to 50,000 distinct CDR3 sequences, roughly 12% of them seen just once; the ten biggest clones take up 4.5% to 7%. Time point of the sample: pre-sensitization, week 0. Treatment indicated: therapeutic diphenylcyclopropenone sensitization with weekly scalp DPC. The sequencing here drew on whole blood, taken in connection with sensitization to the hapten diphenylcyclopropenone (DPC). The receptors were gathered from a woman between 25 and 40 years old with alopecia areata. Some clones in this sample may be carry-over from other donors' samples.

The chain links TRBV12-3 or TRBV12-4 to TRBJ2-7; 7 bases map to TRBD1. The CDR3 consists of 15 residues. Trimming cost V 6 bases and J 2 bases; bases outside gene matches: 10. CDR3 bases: TGTGCCAGCAGCCCTCCGGGACAGCGTACCTACGAGCAGTACTTC. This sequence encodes CASSPPGQRTYEQYF.

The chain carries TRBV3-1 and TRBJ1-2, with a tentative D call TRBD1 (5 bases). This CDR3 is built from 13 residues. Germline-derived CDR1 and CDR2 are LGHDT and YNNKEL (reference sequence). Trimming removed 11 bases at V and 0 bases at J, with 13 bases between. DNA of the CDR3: TGTGCCTCCTCGGACACATCTAACTATGGCTACACCTTC. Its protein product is CASSDTSNYGYTF. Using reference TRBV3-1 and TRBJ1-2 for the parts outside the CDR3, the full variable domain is DTAVSQTPKYLVTQMGNDKSIKCEQNLGHDTMYWYKQDSKKFLKIMFSYNNKELIINETVPNRFSPKSPDKAHLNLHINSLELGDSAVYFCASSDTSNYGYTFGSGTRLTVV.

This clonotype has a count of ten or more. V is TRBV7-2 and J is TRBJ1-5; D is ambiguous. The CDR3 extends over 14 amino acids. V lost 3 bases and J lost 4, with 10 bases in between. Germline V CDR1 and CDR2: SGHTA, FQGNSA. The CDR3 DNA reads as TGTGCCAGCAGCTTGATGGGAGTAAATCAGCCCCAGCATTTT. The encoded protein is CASSLMGVNQPQHF.

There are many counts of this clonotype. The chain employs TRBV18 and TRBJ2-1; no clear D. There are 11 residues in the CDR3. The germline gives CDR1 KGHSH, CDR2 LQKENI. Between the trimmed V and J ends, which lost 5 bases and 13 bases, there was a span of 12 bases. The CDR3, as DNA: TGTGCCAGCTCAGTGGCCAAAGGACAGTTCTTC. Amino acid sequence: CASSVAKGQFF.

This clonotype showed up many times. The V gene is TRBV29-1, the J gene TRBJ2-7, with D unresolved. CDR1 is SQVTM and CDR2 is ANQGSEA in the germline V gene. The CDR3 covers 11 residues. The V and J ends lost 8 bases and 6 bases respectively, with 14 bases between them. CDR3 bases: TGCAGCACGCGGACCGGGCTCGAGCAGTACTTC. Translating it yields CSTRTGLEQYF.

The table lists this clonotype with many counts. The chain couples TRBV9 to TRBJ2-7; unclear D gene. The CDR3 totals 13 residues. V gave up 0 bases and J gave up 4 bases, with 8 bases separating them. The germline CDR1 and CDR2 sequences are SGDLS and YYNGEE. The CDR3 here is CASSVVPGYEQYF. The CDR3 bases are TGTGCCAGCAGCGTAGTTCCTGGGTACGAGCAGTACTTC.

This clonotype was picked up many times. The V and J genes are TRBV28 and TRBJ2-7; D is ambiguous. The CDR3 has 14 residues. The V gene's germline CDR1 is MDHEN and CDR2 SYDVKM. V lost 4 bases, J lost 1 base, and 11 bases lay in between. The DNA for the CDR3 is TGTGCCAGCAGTTCGTGGAACTCATCCTACGAGCAGTACTTC. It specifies CASSSWNSSYEQYF.

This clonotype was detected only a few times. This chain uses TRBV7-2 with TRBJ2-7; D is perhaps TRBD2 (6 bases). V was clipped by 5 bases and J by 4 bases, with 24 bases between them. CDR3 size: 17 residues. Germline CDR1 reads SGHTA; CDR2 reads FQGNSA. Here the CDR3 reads CASSPEAVSGLSYEQYF. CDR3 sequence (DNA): TGTGCCAGCAGCCCCGAGGCCGTTAGCGGCCTCTCGTACGAGCAGTACTTC.

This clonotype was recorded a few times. CDR3 amino acids: CAISGDGREQYF. The CDR3 coding sequence is TGTGCCATCAGTGGAGACGGTCGGGAGCAGTACTTC. The chain recombines TRBV10-3 with TRBJ2-7; unclear D gene. The germline V gene encodes CDR1 ENHRY and CDR2 SYGVKD. V was trimmed by 4 bases and J by 7 bases, leaving 11 bases between them. This CDR3 contains 12 residues.

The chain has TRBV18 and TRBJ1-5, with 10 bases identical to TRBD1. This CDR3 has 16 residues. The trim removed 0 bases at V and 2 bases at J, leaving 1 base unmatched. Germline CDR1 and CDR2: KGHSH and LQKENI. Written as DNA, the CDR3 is TGTGCCAGCTCACCACCGGGGACAGGGGGCAATCAGCCCCAGCATTTT. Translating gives CASSPPGTGGNQPQHF.

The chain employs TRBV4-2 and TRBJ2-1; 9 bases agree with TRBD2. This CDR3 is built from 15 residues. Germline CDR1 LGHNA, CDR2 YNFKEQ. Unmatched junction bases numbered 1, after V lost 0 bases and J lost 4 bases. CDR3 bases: TGTGCCAGCAGCCAAGATACTAGCGGGTACAATGAGCAGTTCTTC. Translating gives CASSQDTSGYNEQFF.

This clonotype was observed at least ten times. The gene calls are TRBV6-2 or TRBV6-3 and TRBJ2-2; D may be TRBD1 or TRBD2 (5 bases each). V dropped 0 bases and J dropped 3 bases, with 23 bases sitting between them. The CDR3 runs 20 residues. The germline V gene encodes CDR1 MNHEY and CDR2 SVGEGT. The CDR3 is CASSYSPTRGSIHYTGELFF. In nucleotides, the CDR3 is TGTGCCAGCAGTTACTCACCAACCCGGGGCTCAATTCACTACACCGGGGAGCTGTTTTTT.

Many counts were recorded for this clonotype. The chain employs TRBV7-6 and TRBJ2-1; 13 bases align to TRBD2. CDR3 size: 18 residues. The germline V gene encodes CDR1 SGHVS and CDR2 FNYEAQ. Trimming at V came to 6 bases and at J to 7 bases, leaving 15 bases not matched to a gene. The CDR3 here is CASSPRTSGSSKGNEQFF. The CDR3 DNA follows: TGTGCCAGCAGTCCTAGGACTAGCGGGAGTTCAAAGGGGAATGAGCAGTTCTTC.

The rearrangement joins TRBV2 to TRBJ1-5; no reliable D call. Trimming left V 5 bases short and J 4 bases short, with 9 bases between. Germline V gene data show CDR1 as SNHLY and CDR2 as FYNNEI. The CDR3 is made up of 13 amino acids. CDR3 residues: CASSSDRNQPQHF. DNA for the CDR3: TGTGCCAGCAGTTCTGACCGAAATCAGCCCCAGCATTTT.